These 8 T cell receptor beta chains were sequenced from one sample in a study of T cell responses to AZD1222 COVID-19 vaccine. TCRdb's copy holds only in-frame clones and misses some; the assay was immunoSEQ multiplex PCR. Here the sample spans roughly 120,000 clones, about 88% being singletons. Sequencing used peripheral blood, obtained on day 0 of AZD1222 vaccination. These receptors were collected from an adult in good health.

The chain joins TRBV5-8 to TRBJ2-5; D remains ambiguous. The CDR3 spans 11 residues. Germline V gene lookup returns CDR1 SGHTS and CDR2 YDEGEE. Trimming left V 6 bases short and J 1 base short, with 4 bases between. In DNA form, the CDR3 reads TGTGCCAGCAACTTCCAAGAGACCCAGTACTTC. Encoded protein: CASNFQETQYF.

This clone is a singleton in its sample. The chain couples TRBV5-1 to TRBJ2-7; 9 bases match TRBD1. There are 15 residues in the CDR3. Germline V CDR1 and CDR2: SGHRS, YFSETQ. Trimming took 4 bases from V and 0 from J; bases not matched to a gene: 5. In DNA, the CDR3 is TGCGCCAGCAGCAGCGGACAGGGGAGCTCCTACGAGCAGTACGTC. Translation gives CASSSGQGSSYEQYV.

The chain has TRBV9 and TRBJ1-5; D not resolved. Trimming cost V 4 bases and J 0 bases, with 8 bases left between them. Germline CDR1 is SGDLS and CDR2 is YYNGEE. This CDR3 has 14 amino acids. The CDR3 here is CASSPVASNQPQHF. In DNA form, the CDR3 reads TGTGCCAGCAGCCCGGTCGCTAGCAATCAGCCCCAGCATTTT.

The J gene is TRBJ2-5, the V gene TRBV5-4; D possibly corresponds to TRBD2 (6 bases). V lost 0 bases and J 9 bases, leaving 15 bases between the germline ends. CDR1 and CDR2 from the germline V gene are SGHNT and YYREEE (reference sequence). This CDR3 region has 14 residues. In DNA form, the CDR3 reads TGTGCCAGCAGCTTGGCGGGGAGGACGAGAGCCCAGTACTTC. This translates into CASSLAGRTRAQYF.

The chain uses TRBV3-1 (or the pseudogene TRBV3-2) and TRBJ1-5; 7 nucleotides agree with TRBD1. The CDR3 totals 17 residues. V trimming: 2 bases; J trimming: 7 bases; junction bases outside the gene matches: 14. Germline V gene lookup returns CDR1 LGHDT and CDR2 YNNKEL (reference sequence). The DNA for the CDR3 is TGTGCCAGCAGCCAACTCCCTTTAGGGGGCGCAGGGCAGCCCCAGCATTTT. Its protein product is CASSQLPLGGAGQPQHF.

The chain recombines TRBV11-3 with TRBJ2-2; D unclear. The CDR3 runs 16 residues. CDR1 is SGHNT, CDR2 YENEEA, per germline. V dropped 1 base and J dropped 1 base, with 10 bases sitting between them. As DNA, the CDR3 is TGTGCCAGCAGCTTAGGAATAGGCGGGAACACCGGGGAGCTGTTTTTT. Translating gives CASSLGIGGNTGELFF.

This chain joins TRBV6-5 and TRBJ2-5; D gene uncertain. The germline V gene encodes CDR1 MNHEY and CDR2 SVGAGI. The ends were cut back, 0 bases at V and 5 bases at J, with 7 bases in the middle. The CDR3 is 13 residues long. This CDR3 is CASSYSKLETQYF. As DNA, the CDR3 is TGTGCCAGCAGTTACTCGAAGCTTGAGACCCAGTACTTC.

CDR3 amino acids: CASSRDRGSYGYTF. Here the CDR3 DNA reads TGTGCCAGCTCACGGGACAGGGGGTCGTATGGCTACACCTTC. This rearrangement joins TRBV18 to TRBJ1-2, with 11 positions matching TRBD1. The CDR3 loop spans 14 amino acids. The germline CDR1 and CDR2 sequences are KGHSH and LQKENI. The J segment lost 5 bases and the V segment lost 4 bases, leaving 3 bases of the junction unmatched.